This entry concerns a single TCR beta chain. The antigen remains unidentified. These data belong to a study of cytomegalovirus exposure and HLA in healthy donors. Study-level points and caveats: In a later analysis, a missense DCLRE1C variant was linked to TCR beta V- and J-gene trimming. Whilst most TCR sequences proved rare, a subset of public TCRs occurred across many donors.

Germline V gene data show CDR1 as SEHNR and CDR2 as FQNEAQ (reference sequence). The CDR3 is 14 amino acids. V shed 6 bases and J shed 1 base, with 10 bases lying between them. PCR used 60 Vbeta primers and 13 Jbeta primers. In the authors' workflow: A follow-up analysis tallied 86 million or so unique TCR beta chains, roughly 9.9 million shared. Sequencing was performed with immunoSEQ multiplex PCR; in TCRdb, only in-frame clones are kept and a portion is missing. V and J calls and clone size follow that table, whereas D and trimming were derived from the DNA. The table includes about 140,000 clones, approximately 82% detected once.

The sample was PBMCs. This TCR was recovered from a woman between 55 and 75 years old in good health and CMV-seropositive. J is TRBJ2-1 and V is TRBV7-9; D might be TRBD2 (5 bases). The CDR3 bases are TGTGCCAGCAGTCCCGGACTGTCCTACAATGAGCAGTTCTTC. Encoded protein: CASSPGLSYNEQFF.